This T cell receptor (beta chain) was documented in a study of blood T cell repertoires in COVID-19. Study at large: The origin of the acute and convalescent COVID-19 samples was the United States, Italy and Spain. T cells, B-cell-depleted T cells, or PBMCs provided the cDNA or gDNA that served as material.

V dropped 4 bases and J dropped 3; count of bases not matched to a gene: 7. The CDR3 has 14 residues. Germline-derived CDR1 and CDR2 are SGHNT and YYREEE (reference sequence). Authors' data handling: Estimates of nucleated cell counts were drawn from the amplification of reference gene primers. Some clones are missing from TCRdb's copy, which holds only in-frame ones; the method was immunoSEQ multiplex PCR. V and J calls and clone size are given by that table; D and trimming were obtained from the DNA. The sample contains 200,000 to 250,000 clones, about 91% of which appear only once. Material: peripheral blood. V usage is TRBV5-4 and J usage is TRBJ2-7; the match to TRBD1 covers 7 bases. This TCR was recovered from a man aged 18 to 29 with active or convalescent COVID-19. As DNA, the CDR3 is TGTGCCAGCAGCCTCCGGGACAGCTACTACGAGCAGTACTTC. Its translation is CASSLRDSYYEQYF.